These 13 T cell receptor beta chains were sequenced from one sample in a study of T cells after yellow fever vaccination. A single record per CDR3 protein comes from TCRdb applying MiXCR to the 5' RACE reads. The data show about 350,000 distinct CDR3 sequences, 8.1% seen once. The source was PBMCs, collected roughly 45 days after the first yellow fever vaccination. The receptors stem from a young man who received the YFV17D yellow fever vaccine.

A few counts support this clonotype. The chain has TRBV4-1 and TRBJ1-5, with D unclear. Trimming stripped 0 bases from V and 8 bases from J, with 20 bases between. CDR3 size: 17 residues. Germline V gene data show CDR1 as MGHRA and CDR2 as YSYEKL. CDR3 DNA: TGCGCCAGCAGCCAAGATCCTTTGGACGCGGGTGGCAAGCCCCAGCATTTT. It is translated as CASSQDPLDAGGKPQHF.

This clonotype was observed a few times. The chain combines TRBV4-3 with TRBJ2-1; 7 bases align to TRBD2. The junction had 6 bases not matched to a gene; V was cut back by 3 bases and J by 10 bases. The CDR3 totals 13 residues. Germline V lookup: CDR1 LGHNA, CDR2 YSLEER. The DNA of the CDR3 is TGCGCCAGCAGCCAGGGCCTAGCGGACGAGCAGTTCTTC. Translation: CASSQGLADEQFF.

This chain joins TRBV7-9 and TRBJ1-1; unclear D gene. Per the germline V gene, CDR1 is SEHNR and CDR2 is FQNEAQ (reference sequence). CDR3 length equals 13 residues. V was trimmed by 7 bases and J by 1 base, leaving 10 bases between them. The CDR3 sequence is CASIKQPNTEAFF. CDR3 nucleotides: TGTGCCAGCATTAAACAGCCGAACACTGAAGCTTTCTTT.

This chain connects TRBV19 to TRBJ2-2; no clear D gene. The germline gives CDR1 LNHDA, CDR2 SQIVND (reference sequence). The CDR3 covers 12 residues. Trimming cost V 2 bases and J 7 bases, with 5 bases left between them. The CDR3 coding sequence is TGTGCCAGTAGTATAAGAGGCGGGGAGCTGTTTTTT. This gives the protein CASSIRGGELFF.

The CDR3 spells CASSPGQGVQYF. The CDR3 DNA sequence: TGTGCCAGCAGCCCGGGACAGGGGGTGCAGTATTTT. The chain couples TRBV7-8 to TRBJ2-3; 11 nucleotides agree with TRBD1. The CDR3 contains 12 residues. With V trimmed by 5 bases and J by 11 bases, 3 bases remained unmatched. CDR1 is SGHVS, CDR2 FQNEAQ, per germline.

This clonotype has just a few counts. This chain uses TRBV7-2 with TRBJ1-2; tentatively, D is TRBD1 (5 bases). Germline V gene lookup returns CDR1 SGHTA and CDR2 FQGNSA. Trimming shortened V by 4 bases and J by 4 bases, and 22 bases separated the two germline ends. The CDR3 has 17 residues. The CDR3 is CASSYQGGRDGSYGYTF. CDR3 DNA sequence: TGTGCCAGCAGCTACCAAGGCGGCAGGGATGGGTCCTATGGCTACACCTTC. The full variable domain, its missing parts supplied by reference TRBV7-2 and TRBJ1-2, is GAGVSQSPSNKVTEKGKDVELRCDPISGHTALYWYRQSLGQGLEFLIYFQGNSAPDKSGLPSDRFSAERTGGSVSTLTIQRTQQEDSAVYLCASSYQGGRDGSYGYTFGSGTRLTVV.

The chain combines TRBV5-4 with TRBJ2-2; 7 bases fit TRBD2. Unmatched junction bases numbered 10, after V lost 4 bases and J lost 4 bases. The CDR3 is 16 residues long. Looked up from germline, CDR1 is SGHNT and CDR2 is YYREEE (reference sequence). CDR3 protein: CASSPPGGVVTGELFF. CDR3 DNA: TGTGCCAGCAGCCCCCCTGGGGGGGTCGTCACCGGGGAGCTGTTTTTT.

This clonotype has just a few counts. One end of the junction varies from germline; a read error may be responsible. The V and J genes are TRBV29-1 and TRBJ1-6; no firm D call. The CDR3 length is 14 residues. Germline V gene lookup returns CDR1 SQVTM and CDR2 ANQGSEA. The CDR3, as DNA: TGCAGCGTTCAAGATTCTTTCTATAATTCACCCCTCCACTTT. It is translated as CSVQDSFYNSPLHF. Variable domain in full (rest from reference TRBV29-1 and TRBJ1-6): SAVISQKPSRDICQRGTSLTIQCQVDSQVTMMFWYRQQPGQSLTLIATANQGSEATYESGFVIDKFPISRPNLTFSTLTVSNMSPEDSSIYLCSVQDSFYNSPLHFGNGTRLTVT.

This clonotype was observed a handful of times. The CDR3 region has the DNA TGTGCCAGCAGTTACGGGGGGGCCGGGGGCTACACCTTC. Residues: CASSYGGAGGYTF. The rearrangement uses TRBV6-5 and TRBJ1-2; D possibly corresponds to TRBD1 (6 bases). CDR1 and CDR2 (germline): MNHEY, SVGAGI. V was clipped by 2 bases and J by 8 bases, with 12 bases between them. The CDR3 covers 13 residues.

At least ten counts were recorded for this clonotype. This sequence joins TRBV7-9 and TRBJ2-1; 7 bases are a match to TRBD1. The CDR3 runs 12 residues. The germline CDR1 and CDR2 sequences are SEHNR and FQNEAQ (reference sequence). The J segment lost 9 bases and the V segment lost 5 bases, leaving 4 bases of the junction unmatched. The DNA of the CDR3 is TGTGCCAGCAGCGAAAGGGGGCGTGAGCAGTTCTTC. Protein: CASSERGREQFF.

This CDR3 reads CASSQNSDGTDTQYF. The CDR3 nucleotides read TGTGCCAGCAGCCAGAACTCCGATGGCACAGATACGCAGTATTTT. The chain links TRBV3-1 to TRBJ2-3, with D unresolved. The germline V and J ends were trimmed by 3 bases and 1 base, with 11 bases remaining between them. CDR1 LGHDT and CDR2 YNNKEL come from the germline V gene (reference sequence). The CDR3 runs 15 residues.

The V and J genes are TRBV9 and TRBJ2-1; 9 positions agree with TRBD2. The CDR3 extends over 19 amino acids. V shed 2 bases and J 4 bases; nucleotides not matched to a gene: 16. Germline V lookup: CDR1 SGDLS, CDR2 YYNGEE. CDR3 amino acids: CASSVGPSILAGSYNEQFF. CDR3 nucleotides: TGTGCCAGCAGCGTGGGCCCGTCTATTCTAGCGGGGTCTTACAATGAGCAGTTCTTC.

The genes are TRBV20-1 and TRBJ2-5; D is perhaps TRBD2 (6 bases). Looked up from germline, CDR1 is DFQATT and CDR2 is SNEGSKA (reference sequence). The CDR3 has 16 residues. The chain's CDR3 is CCATARGGGAGETQYF. The DNA of the CDR3 is TGCTGCGCCACGGCCCGGGGCGGAGGGGCCGGAGAGACCCAGTACTTC.